A selection of T cell receptor beta chains follows, all from one sample in a study of CD8 T cells in ankylosing spondylitis. MiXCR was run by TCRdb on the 5' RACE reads, yielding one entry per CDR3 protein. The sample lists about 400,000 distinct CDR3 sequences, roughly 20% occurring once. Sequenced material: blood, either unsorted or a sorted T cell fraction (not recorded which). The receptors come from a male donor with ankylosing spondylitis or in good health (not recorded which). Both conserved end residues are part of each CDR3. The order of the fields is D gene, V gene, J gene, clone size, CDR3 DNA, CDR3 protein. The D gene is left open where the match is weak. Size values are once, few and many counts, or a class for expanded clones, and some rows have none.

>NA|TRBV13|TRBJ2-3|NA
TGTGCCAGCAGCTTGTCCGGGGGTCCTGGGGCAGATACGCAGTATTTT
CASSLSGGPGADTQYF
>NA|TRBV3-1|TRBJ1-2|few
TGTGCCAGCAGCCAAGATACGGCAGGCGAGAATAGCTACACCTTC
CASSQDTAGENSYTF
>NA|TRBV24-1|TRBJ2-2|few
TGTGCCACCAGTGATTTGCTGGGGACCAACGGTTTGGGGGAGCTGTTTTTT
CATSDLLGTNGLGELFF
>TRBD2|TRBV7-9|TRBJ2-1|NA
TGTGCCAGCAGCCTGGGACTAGCGGGCCGACCCCATGAGCAGTTCTTC
CASSLGLAGRPHEQFF
>TRBD2|TRBV12-3/TRBV12-4|TRBJ2-3|few
TGTGCCAGCAGTCCCCGACTAGCGGGGGGGCGAGGAGATACGCAGTATTTT
CASSPRLAGGRGDTQYF
>NA|TRBV6-5|TRBJ1-2|NA
TGTGCCAGCAGTTACTCCCCGGAACTTTATGGCTACACCTTC
CASSYSPELYGYTF
>NA|TRBV20-1|TRBJ2-3|NA
TGCAGTGCTACCGAAAGGGGCACAGATACGCAGTATTTT
CSATERGTDTQYF
>TRBD1|TRBV4-1|TRBJ2-1|few
TGCGCCAGCAGCCAAGATAAGGGGGCACTCTACAATGAGCAGTTCTTC
CASSQDKGALYNEQFF
>NA|TRBV29-1|TRBJ2-1|few
TGCAGCGTCGTCACCCGGGGCCCTTACAATGAGCAGTTCTTC
CSVVTRGPYNEQFF
>NA|TRBV29-1|TRBJ2-7|NA
TGCAGCGTTGAGAGCAGGGAGCCCTACGAGCAGTACTTC
CSVESREPYEQYF
>NA|TRBV13|TRBJ2-5|NA
TGTGCCAGCAGCTTAGGCCCACCCCAAGAGACCCAGTACTTC
CASSLGPPQETQYF
>NA|TRBV5-1|TRBJ1-6|few
TGCGCCAGCAGCCCCACCGACAGGAGATCCGCACCCCTCCACTTT
CASSPTDRRSAPLHF
>NA|TRBV20-1|TRBJ2-1|few
TGCAGTGCCGAGCCCCAGCAGTTCGGCGATGAGCAGTTCTTC
CSAEPQQFGDEQFF
>NA|TRBV2|TRBJ1-1|once
TGTGCCAGCAGTGCGGTGGGCCCCGAAGGCACTGAAGCTTTCTTT
CASSAVGPEGTEAFF
>NA|TRBV10-3|TRBJ2-7|few
TGTGCCATCAGTGACCACAGCTCCTACGAGCAGTACTTC
CAISDHSSYEQYF
>TRBD2|TRBV5-4|TRBJ2-4|few
TGTGCCAGCAGCTCCCCCGGCGTGGGGGGGGGATCGGCCAAAAACATTCAGTACTTC
CASSSPGVGGGSAKNIQYF
>NA|TRBV29-1|TRBJ2-7|many
TGCAGCGTTGTTTCGGACAGCTCCTACGAGCAGTACTTC
CSVVSDSSYEQYF